This T cell receptor (beta chain) was sequenced for a study of control samples from healthy donors and cancer patients. Germline V gene sequence: CDR1 SGHKS, CDR2 YYEKEE (reference sequence). This CDR3 comprises 14 residues. Trimming stripped 2 bases from V and 1 base from J, with 7 bases between. TCRdb's copy holds only in-frame clones and misses some; the assay was immunoSEQ multiplex PCR. This sample carries 130,000 to 150,000 clones, approximately 91% of them seen once, and the ten largest clones take just under 5%. This TCR was recovered from a man aged 25 to 40 in good health. The specimen sequenced was blood. V usage is TRBV5-5 and J usage is TRBJ2-1; D remains unclear. The chain's CDR3 is CASSFFGSYNEQFF. The CDR3, as DNA: TGTGCCAGCAGCTTCTTCGGATCCTACAATGAGCAGTTCTTC.